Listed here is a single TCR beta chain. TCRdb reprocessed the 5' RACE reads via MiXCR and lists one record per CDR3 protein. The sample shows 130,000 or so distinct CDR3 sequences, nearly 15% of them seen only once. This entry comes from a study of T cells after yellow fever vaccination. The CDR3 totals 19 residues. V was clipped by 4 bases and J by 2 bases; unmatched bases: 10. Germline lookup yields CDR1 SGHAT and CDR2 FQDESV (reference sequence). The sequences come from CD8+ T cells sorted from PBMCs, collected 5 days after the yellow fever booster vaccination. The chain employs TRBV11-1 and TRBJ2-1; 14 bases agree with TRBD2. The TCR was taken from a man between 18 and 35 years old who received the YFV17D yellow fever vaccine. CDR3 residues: CASSSGLAGGHGAYNEQFF. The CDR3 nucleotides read TGTGCCAGCAGCTCAGGACTAGCGGGGGGCCACGGGGCCTACAATGAGCAGTTCTTC.